Each of the 7 T cell receptor beta chains below was sequenced from the same sample in a study of Ad26.COV2.S vaccination and SARS-CoV-2 variants. Treatment defined: roughly 18 received Ad26.COV2.S at low or high dose, single or two shots; roughly five received placebo; per-sample allocation not given. Specimens were obtained on day 63 following the first vaccine or placebo injection. TCRdb's copy holds only in-frame clones and misses some; the assay was immunoSEQ multiplex PCR. In the table there are roughly 410,000 clones, about 83% of which are singletons. Sequencing used peripheral blood, obtained in a trial of Ad26.COV2.S vaccine versus placebo. These TCRs come from a person between 18 and 65 years old who received the Ad26.COV2.S COVID-19 vaccine or a placebo.

The chain joins TRBV7-6 to TRBJ2-3, with TRBD2 identical over 10 bases. This CDR3 spans 16 amino acids. V gave up 3 bases and J gave up 5 bases; unmatched junction bases: 8. Per the germline V gene, CDR1 is SGHVS and CDR2 is FNYEAQ. The CDR3 is CASSFGLAGVGDTQYF. The CDR3 region has the DNA TGTGCCAGCAGCTTCGGGCTAGCGGGAGTTGGAGATACGCAGTATTTT. The whole variable domain, filled in from reference TRBV7-6 and TRBJ2-3, reads GAGVSQSPRYKVTKRGQDVALRCDPISGHVSLYWYRQALGQGPEFLTYFNYEAQQDKSGLPNDRFSAERPEGSISTLTIQRTEQRDSAMYRCASSFGLAGVGDTQYFGPGTRLTVL.

DNA of the CDR3: TGTGCCAGCAGCGCACCAGGTAGCCAGTCACCCCTCCACTTT. Translating it yields CASSAPGSQSPLHF. V gene TRBV7-2 combines with J gene TRBJ1-6; D unresolved. Germline V CDR1 and CDR2: SGHTA, FQGNSA. The ends were cut back, 5 bases at V and 10 bases at J, with 15 bases in the middle. This CDR3 is 14 amino acids long.

This clone was observed once. The J gene is TRBJ2-1, the V gene TRBV28; TRBD2 aligns across 8 bases. J was trimmed by 6 bases and V by 5 bases; bases with no gene match: 6. The CDR3 runs 14 residues. CDR1 and CDR2 from the germline V gene are MDHEN and SYDVKM. CDR3 region: CASSVSGLVNEQFF. CDR3 in DNA: TGTGCCAGCAGTGTCTCGGGACTAGTCAATGAGCAGTTCTTC. The whole variable domain, remainder taken from reference TRBV28 and TRBJ2-1, is DVKVTQSSRYLVKRTGEKVFLECVQDMDHENMFWYRQDPGLGLRLIYFSYDVKMKEKGDIPEGYSVSREKKERFSLILESASTNQTSMYLCASSVSGLVNEQFFGPGTRLTVL.

The chain recombines TRBV2 with TRBJ1-1, with D unclear. The V gene lost 6 bases and the J gene lost 1 base, with 9 bases spanning the gap. This CDR3 has 13 residues. Germline V gene data show CDR1 as SNHLY and CDR2 as FYNNEI. CDR3 bases: TGTGCCAGCAGCGGCCCCGGGAACACTGAAGCTTTCTTT. It translates to CASSGPGNTEAFF.

The CDR3 loop reads CASSFRGRRETQYF. The CDR3 bases are TGTGCCAGCAGTTTTCGTGGGAGGCGGGAGACCCAGTACTTC. This chain uses TRBV28 with TRBJ2-5; tentative D call: TRBD2 (6 bases). This CDR3 is 14 amino acids long. The ends were cut back, 3 bases at V and 5 bases at J, with 13 bases in the middle. CDR1 is MDHEN, CDR2 SYDVKM, per germline.

This chain joins TRBV7-3 and TRBJ2-3; D is uncertain. The V end lost 3 bases, the J end lost 5 bases, and 9 bases lay between the germline ends. Germline-derived CDR1 and CDR2 are SGHTA and FQGTGA. CDR3 length: 13 residues. The CDR3 region has the DNA TGTGCCAGCAGCTTTTCAGGCTTAGATACGCAGTATTTT. This codes for CASSFSGLDTQYF.

J is TRBJ2-4 and V is TRBV19; 7 bases align to TRBD2. V lost 1 base, J lost 5 bases, and 5 bases stayed unmatched. CDR3 size: 15 residues. Germline CDR1 LNHDA, CDR2 SQIVND (reference sequence). The CDR3 region is CASSIAGGFQNIQYF. In DNA form, the CDR3 reads TGTGCCAGTAGTATAGCGGGAGGATTTCAAAACATTCAGTACTTC.